This TCR beta chain was sequenced for a study of blood T cell repertoires in COVID-19 (dated by TCRdb to the early 2020s). The study in broad terms: Samples covering the acute and convalescent phases of COVID-19 were provided by collaborators in the United States, Italy and Spain. The material from the prospective study consisted of cDNA or gDNA derived from T cells, B-cell-depleted T cells, or PBMCs. The dataset comprised deeply sampled blood TCRbeta repertoires from subjects exposed to, actively infected with, or recovered from COVID-19. A freely available public database, intended as a resource for researchers studying the immune response to SARS-CoV-2, is where the repertoires were released. Samples came from the ongoing ImmuneRACE study (first 160 participants) plus 1,254 subjects from 6 global collaborators. Sample metadata almost always included a de-identified subject ID, COVID-19 status, age in years and sex. Where available, HLA class I and class II types were taken from metadata supplied by the sample provider and were not determined by assay-based typing. Findings and caveats that apply to the study as a whole: Clinical and demographic metadata were provided uncurated, with the amount varying by source and participant.

The immunoSEQ Assay, a bias-controlled multiplex PCR, was used to amplify TCRbeta CDR3 regions from genomic DNA. Under the source paper's analysis protocol: The number of nucleated cells in each sample was estimated by amplification of reference gene primers within the assay. To quantify the absolute abundance of each unique TCRbeta CDR3 rearrangement, sequence reads were collapsed and filtered. For each sample, productive Simpson clonality was calculated as the square root of Simpson's diversity index across productive rearrangements. TCRdb stores this immuneACCESS table with in-frame sequences only. Part of the clones is absent; in the studies checked, under half of the shortfall reflects unresolved V genes, and no reason is known for the rest. For V, J and clone size, that table is used; D and trimming come from the DNA. Within this sample are more than 250,000 clones, with around 83% of them counted one time only. Around 1.2% of the sample is in the top ten clones.

Each collaborating institution followed its own protocols to collect whole blood in K2EDTA tubes. For TCRbeta analysis, collaborators shipped samples as frozen whole blood, isolated PBMCs, or DNA extracted from either of those sample types. This clone was found once. The target of this receptor is not known. No qualities accompany the bases; no much larger clone lies one base away. The germline V gene yields SNHLY for CDR1 and FYNNEI for CDR2. V has 4 bases trimmed and J has 7 bases trimmed; junction bases matching no gene number 6. The CDR3 spans 14 residues, from the cysteine through the phenylalanine. The sequence is cut down to CDR3 DNA, 42 bases in frame from base 1.

The sequenced sample was peripheral blood. This sequence was found in a woman aged 50 to 60 with acute or convalescent COVID-19. The sequence links TRBV2 to TRBJ1-5, with 8 middle bases fitting TRBD1. CDR3 loop: CASSVGTGGQPQHF. The nucleotide sequence reads TGTGCCAGCAGTGTCGGCACAGGGGGACAGCCCCAGCATTTT.